Listed here is a single T cell receptor beta chain. Its target is not known. The record originates from a study of cytomegalovirus exposure and HLA in healthy donors. Findings and limits, study-wide: Through in vitro validation, three CMV-associated chains were shown to be specific for CMV antigens. Most of the TCR beta V segments (in an earlier analysis) were productive either about 90% or about 30% of the time. Serostatus for CMV was the only available immune exposure information. Reported findings show TCR beta sequences accurately forecast HLA-A and HLA-B alleles in most subjects.

With V trimmed by 6 bases and J by 4 bases, 11 bases remained unmatched. Looked up from germline, CDR1 is MNHEY and CDR2 is SVGAGI. The CDR3 is 15 amino acids. The PCR employed 60 Vbeta primers together with 13 Jbeta primers. Assay: immunoSEQ multiplex PCR; the TCRdb copy retains only in-frame clones and omits some. This sample contains around 190,000 clones. The chain joins TRBV6-5 to TRBJ2-5; the match to TRBD1 covers 7 bases. Sequenced sample: PBMCs. This TCR was recovered from a woman in her thirties in good health and CMV-seropositive. CDR3 sequence reads: CASRPNNRGRETQYF. The DNA for the CDR3 is TGTGCCAGCAGACCAAATAACAGGGGAAGAGAGACCCAGTACTTC.